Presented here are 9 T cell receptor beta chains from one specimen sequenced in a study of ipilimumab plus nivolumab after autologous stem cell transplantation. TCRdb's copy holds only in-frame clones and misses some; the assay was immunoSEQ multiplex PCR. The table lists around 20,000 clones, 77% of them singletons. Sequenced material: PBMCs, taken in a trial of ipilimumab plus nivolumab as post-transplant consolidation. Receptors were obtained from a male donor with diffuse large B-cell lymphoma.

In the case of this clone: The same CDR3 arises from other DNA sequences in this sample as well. In DNA form, the CDR3 reads TGTGCCAGCAGCTTAGCGCGGCTAGCAGGAGGCACAGATACGCAGTATTTT. It specifies CASSLARLAGGTDTQYF. The chain couples TRBV7-2 to TRBJ2-3; perhaps TRBD2 as D (5 bases). This CDR3 region has 17 residues. The germline V gene encodes CDR1 SGHTA and CDR2 FQGNSA. Trimming pared 0 bases from V and 1 base from J, leaving 14 bases between.

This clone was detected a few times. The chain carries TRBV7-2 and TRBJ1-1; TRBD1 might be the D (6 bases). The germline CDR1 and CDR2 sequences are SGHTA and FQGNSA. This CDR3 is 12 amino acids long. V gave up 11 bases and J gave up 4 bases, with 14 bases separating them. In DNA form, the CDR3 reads TGTGCCGCCAGGGGCTGGGGCACTGAAGCTTTCTTT. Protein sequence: CAARGWGTEAFF.

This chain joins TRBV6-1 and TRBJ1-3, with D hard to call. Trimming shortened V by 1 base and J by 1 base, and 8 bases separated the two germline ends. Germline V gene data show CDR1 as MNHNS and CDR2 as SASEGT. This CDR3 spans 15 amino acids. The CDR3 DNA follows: TGTGCCAGCAGTGAAGAGTGGAATTCTGGAAACACCATATATTTT. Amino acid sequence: CASSEEWNSGNTIYF.

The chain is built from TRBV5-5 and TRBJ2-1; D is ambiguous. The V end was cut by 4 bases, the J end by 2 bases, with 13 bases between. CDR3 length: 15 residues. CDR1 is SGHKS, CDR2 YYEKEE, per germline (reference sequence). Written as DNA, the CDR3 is TGTGCCAGCAGCCTTACAGTTCTCCCCTACAATGAGCAGTTCTTC. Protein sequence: CASSLTVLPYNEQFF.

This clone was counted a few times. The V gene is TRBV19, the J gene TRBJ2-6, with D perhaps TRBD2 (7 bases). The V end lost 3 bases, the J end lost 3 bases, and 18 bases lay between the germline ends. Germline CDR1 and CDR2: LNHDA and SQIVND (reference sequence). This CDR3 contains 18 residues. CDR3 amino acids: CASSIGIPGGRGANVLTF. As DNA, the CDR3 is TGTGCCAGTAGTATTGGGATCCCCGGGGGGCGTGGGGCCAACGTCCTGACTTTC.

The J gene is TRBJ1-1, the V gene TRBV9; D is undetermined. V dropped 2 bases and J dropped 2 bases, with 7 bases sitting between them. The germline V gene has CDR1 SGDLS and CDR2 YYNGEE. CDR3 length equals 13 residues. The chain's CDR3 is CASSVTTNTEAFF. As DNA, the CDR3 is TGTGCCAGCAGCGTTACAACTAACACTGAAGCTTTCTTT.

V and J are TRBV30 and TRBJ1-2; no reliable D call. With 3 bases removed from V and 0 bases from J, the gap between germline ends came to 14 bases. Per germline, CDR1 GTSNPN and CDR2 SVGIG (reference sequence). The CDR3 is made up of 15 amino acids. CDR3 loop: CAWSATHGANYGYTF. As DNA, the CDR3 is TGTGCCTGGAGCGCGACCCACGGGGCTAACTATGGCTACACCTTC.

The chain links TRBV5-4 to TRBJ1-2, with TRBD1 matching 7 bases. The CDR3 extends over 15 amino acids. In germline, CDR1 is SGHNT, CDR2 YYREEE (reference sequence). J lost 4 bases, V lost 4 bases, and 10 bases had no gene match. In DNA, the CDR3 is TGTGCCAGCAGCGATAGAGGGGGCCGGTCCTATGGCTACACCTTC. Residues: CASSDRGGRSYGYTF.

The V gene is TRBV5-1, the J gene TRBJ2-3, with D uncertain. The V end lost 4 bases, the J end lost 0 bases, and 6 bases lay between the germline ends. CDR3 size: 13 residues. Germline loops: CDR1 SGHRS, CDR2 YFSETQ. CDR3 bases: TGCGCCAGCAGCGATACAAGCACAGATACGCAGTATTTT. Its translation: CASSDTSTDTQYF.